A selection of T cell receptor beta chains follows, all from one sample in a study of blood T cell repertoires in COVID-19. Some clones are missing from TCRdb's copy, which holds only in-frame ones; the method was immunoSEQ multiplex PCR. The sample lists about 320,000 clones, approximately 89% seen once, with approximately 1.6% in the top ten. Sequenced sample: peripheral blood. These receptors were taken from a woman younger than 45 with COVID-19, enrolled during active disease. Each CDR3 is given without its conserved first and last residue. Fields, in order: J gene, V gene, clone size, CDR3 protein. Size is omitted from some rows. Given values are once, few, many or a class for expanded clones.

>TRBJ2-3|TRBV10-3|NA
ASGPTDTQY
>TRBJ2-7|TRBV9|NA
ASSAQGAPDYEQY
>TRBJ2-3|TRBV5-1|NA
ASKLAGGYGTDTQY
>TRBJ1-2|TRBV18|NA
ASSPGHTYGYT
>TRBJ2-7|TRBV6-1|NA
ASSEEGQVVDEQY
>TRBJ1-1|TRBV3-1/TRBV3-2|NA
ASSLTGTGDTAF
>TRBJ2-2|TRBV13|NA
ASSDGQSTGELF
>TRBJ1-4|TRBV3-1/TRBV3-2|NA
ASSQVQGALKLF
>TRBJ1-4|TRBV21-1|NA
ASSKAYTQRPGGEKLF
>TRBJ1-5|TRBV6-5|NA
ASSLAVAGNQPQH
>TRBJ1-2|TRBV7-2|once
ASSLTEGTGYT
>TRBJ1-1|TRBV4-1|NA
ASSQRTANTEAF
>TRBJ2-3|TRBV7-9|NA
ASSSWARGQHTQY
>TRBJ2-3|TRBV5-1|NA
ASSPRISGGSTDTQY
>TRBJ1-1|TRBV7-6|NA
ASSSLAGASSEAF
>TRBJ2-5|TRBV19|NA
ATRRVGGSETQY
>TRBJ1-6|TRBV18|NA
ASSPEVMSSPLH
>TRBJ1-6|TRBV7-8|NA
ASSVGRLGAYNSPLH
>TRBJ1-4|TRBV6-6|once
ASSVSSYSGELF
>TRBJ2-1|TRBV12-3/TRBV12-4|NA
ASSLDSYNEQF
>TRBJ2-3|TRBV3-1/TRBV3-2|once
ASSQEASPVTDTQY
>TRBJ2-3|TRBV28|NA
ATGLAGDGTDTQY
>TRBJ2-1|TRBV7-9|NA
ASSLVSQDEQF
>TRBJ1-1|TRBV6-2/TRBV6-3|NA
ASSDGRNTEAF
>TRBJ2-7|TRBV11-3|NA
ASSPREYEQY
>TRBJ1-5|TRBV28|NA
ASSFYQGFVQPQH
>TRBJ1-2|TRBV6-4|NA
ASKQESGGYYGYT
>TRBJ2-2|TRBV6-2/TRBV6-3|NA
ASSPRGSGVARTGELF
>TRBJ1-2|TRBV28|NA
ASSSYGVSNYGYT
>TRBJ2-5|TRBV4-3|NA
ASSQGGGAGETQY
>TRBJ2-3|TRBV2|NA
ASSEALDTQY
>TRBJ1-1|TRBV3-1/TRBV3-2|NA
ASSQVGGAPGNTEAF
>TRBJ1-5|TRBV13|NA
ASSSGQGGNQPQH
>TRBJ2-1|TRBV18|NA
ASSPGQYNEQF
>TRBJ2-7|TRBV11-2|NA
ASSLGTGGVEQY
>TRBJ2-7|TRBV5-5|NA
ASTAPSSGEQY
>TRBJ1-2|TRBV15|NA
ATSRDNRGYT
>TRBJ2-1|TRBV5-1|NA
ASSLGGSAGQPSLEQF
>TRBJ1-1|TRBV15|once
ATSREPFEAF
>TRBJ1-1|TRBV5-1|NA
ASSSTDTLTEAF
>TRBJ2-5|TRBV9|NA
ASSAPLGGQETQY
>TRBJ1-1|TRBV28|NA
ASSLYRERNTEAF
>TRBJ1-2|TRBV3-1/TRBV3-2|NA
ASSQATLGQGEGYT
>TRBJ1-5|TRBV4-1|NA
ASSFDSSNQPQH
>TRBJ1-1|TRBV5-1|NA
ASSLSVTGGTEAF